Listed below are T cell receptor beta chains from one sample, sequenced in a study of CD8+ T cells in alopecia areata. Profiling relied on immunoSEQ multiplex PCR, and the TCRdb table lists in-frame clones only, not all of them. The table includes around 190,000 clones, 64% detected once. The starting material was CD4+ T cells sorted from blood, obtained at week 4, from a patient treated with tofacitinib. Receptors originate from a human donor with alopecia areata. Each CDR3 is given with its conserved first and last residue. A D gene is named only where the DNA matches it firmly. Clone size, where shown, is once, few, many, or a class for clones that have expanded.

CSVEDRGVYGYTF	TGCAGCGTTGAGGACAGGGGAGTCTATGGCTACACCTTC	TRBJ1-2	TRBV29-1	13	TRBD1	once
CAISGTSGFYEQYF	TGTGCCATCAGTGGGACTAGCGGGTTCTACGAGCAGTACTTC	TRBJ2-7	TRBV10-3	14	TRBD2	-
CASSQDRGTKNIQYF	TGCGCCAGCAGCCAAGATCGCGGAACCAAAAACATTCAGTACTTC	TRBJ2-4	TRBV4-1	15	-	-
CAISGVTGELFF	TGTGCCATCAGTGGAGTCACCGGGGAGCTGTTTTTT	TRBJ2-2	TRBV10-3	12	-	-
CASRGQGPRSYNEQFF	TGTGCCAGCAGAGGACAGGGACCGCGCTCCTACAATGAGCAGTTCTTC	TRBJ2-1	TRBV25-1	16	TRBD1	-
CATSIGQPSSYEQYF	TGTGCCACCAGCATTGGGCAGCCGAGCTCCTACGAGCAGTACTTC	TRBJ2-7	TRBV15	15	-	-
CASSRSNRNTEAFF	TGTGCCAGCAGTCGCTCAAATAGGAACACTGAAGCTTTCTTT	TRBJ1-1	TRBV6-6	14	-	-
CATSRPGERGGSETQYF	TGTGCCACCAGCAGGCCAGGCGAGCGGGGGGGCTCGGAGACCCAGTACTTC	TRBJ2-5	TRBV15	17	TRBD2	-
CASRSGDNEKLFF	TGTGCCAGCAGGTCAGGGGATAATGAAAAACTGTTTTTT	TRBJ1-4	TRBV6-5	13	-	-
CATSRDAGVAKNIQYF	TGTGCCACCAGCAGAGATGCGGGGGTGGCCAAAAACATTCAGTACTTC	TRBJ2-4	TRBV15	16	TRBD2	-
CASSLGTWREQYF	TGTGCCAGCAGCCTCGGGACCTGGCGGGAGCAGTACTTC	TRBJ2-7	TRBV14	13	-	once
CASSTLTGRTEAFF	TGTGCCAGCAGCACCCTGACAGGGCGCACTGAAGCTTTCTTT	TRBJ1-1	TRBV7-9	14	TRBD1	-
CASTLLPSGANVLTF	TGTGCCAGCACCCTACTTCCCTCTGGGGCCAACGTCCTGACTTTC	TRBJ2-6	TRBV6-5	15	-	-
CASSRVGTSDTGELFF	TGTGCCAGCAGCCGAGTAGGGACTAGCGACACCGGGGAGCTGTTTTTT	TRBJ2-2	TRBV7-3	16	TRBD2	-
CAWSTTDTQYF	TGTGCCTGGAGTACGACAGATACGCAGTATTTT	TRBJ2-3	TRBV30	11	-	few
CSGTGSPQETQYF	TGCAGCGGGACAGGGAGTCCCCAAGAGACCCAGTACTTC	TRBJ2-5	TRBV29-1	13	TRBD1	-
CASSHGQGSYEQYF	TGTGCCAGCAGCCATGGACAGGGGAGCTACGAGCAGTACTTC	TRBJ2-7	TRBV6-5	14	TRBD1	-
CATLPAPVNSPLHF	TGTGCCACCCTCCCAGCGCCGGTTAATTCACCCCTCCACTTT	TRBJ1-6	TRBV6-1	14	-	-
CASSPRQAAYLDTQYF	TGTGCCAGCAGCCCCCGACAGGCTGCCTACCTAGATACGCAGTATTTT	TRBJ2-3	TRBV9	16	-	-
CASSPSGYTEAFF	TGCGCCAGCAGTCCAAGTGGGTACACTGAAGCTTTCTTT	TRBJ1-1	TRBV23-1	13	-	-
CSVGQGVSGGYTF	TGCAGCGTCGGACAGGGCGTCTCGGGTGGCTACACCTTC	TRBJ1-2	TRBV29-1	13	TRBD1	-
CASSLGFSLHF	TGTGCCAGCAGCTTAGGTTTTTCCCTCCACTTT	TRBJ1-6	TRBV7-2	11	-	-
CASSSDRVTEAFF	TGCGCCAGCAGCTCTGACAGGGTCACTGAAGCTTTCTTT	TRBJ1-1	TRBV5-1	13	TRBD1	-
CASSFGVGNTEAFF	TGTGCCAGCAGCTTCGGGGTTGGAAACACTGAAGCTTTCTTT	TRBJ1-1	TRBV7-2	14	-	-
CASSLGQPNQPQHF	TGCGCCAGCAGCTTGGGACAGCCTAATCAGCCCCAGCATTTT	TRBJ1-5	TRBV5-1	14	-	few
CASSHNGGASTDTQYF	TGCGCCAGCAGCCATAATGGGGGGGCTAGCACAGATACGCAGTATTTT	TRBJ2-3	TRBV4-3	16	-	-
CASSTRTGDEKLFF	TGTGCCAGCAGCACCCGGACAGGGGATGAAAAACTGTTTTTT	TRBJ1-4	TRBV5-4	14	TRBD1	-
CASSQEHGGWNEQFF	TGTGCCAGCAGCCAAGAGCACGGGGGGTGGAATGAGCAGTTCTTC	TRBJ2-1	TRBV4-2	15	TRBD2	-
CASSKQGSDTQYF	TGTGCCAGCAGCAAGCAGGGGTCAGATACGCAGTATTTT	TRBJ2-3	TRBV7-9	13	-	few
CASLKGSGANVLTF	TGTGCCAGTCTTAAGGGGTCTGGGGCCAACGTCCTGACTTTC	TRBJ2-6	TRBV19	14	-	-
CASSQDAVYARDRVVPQHF	TGCGCCAGCAGCCAAGACGCTGTATACGCCCGGGACAGGGTAGTACCCCAGCATTTT	TRBJ1-5	TRBV4-1	19	TRBD1	-
CASSVGPLRRPGSGANVLTF	TGTGCCAGCAGCGTAGGCCCCTTGAGGCGGCCTGGCTCTGGGGCCAACGTCCTGACTTTC	TRBJ2-6	TRBV9	20	-	-
CSVVTGGYEQYF	TGCAGCGTTGTGACAGGGGGCTACGAGCAGTACTTC	TRBJ2-7	TRBV29-1	12	TRBD1	-
CASSGTANYGYTF	TGTGCCAGCTCTGGGACGGCCAACTATGGCTACACCTTC	TRBJ1-2	TRBV25-1	13	-	-
CASSPGLPSQYF	TGTGCCAGCAGTCCAGGGCTTCCGTCCCAGTACTTC	TRBJ2-5	TRBV6-6	12	-	-
CASRADRGGYGYTF	TGTGCCAGTAGAGCTGACAGGGGAGGCTATGGCTACACCTTC	TRBJ1-2	TRBV19	14	TRBD1	-
CASSFDRANEQFF	TGTGCCAGCAGCTTCGACAGGGCAAATGAGCAGTTCTTC	TRBJ2-1	TRBV7-2	13	TRBD1	many
CASSGVDREPGNTIYF	TGTGCCAGCAGTGGGGTTGACAGGGAACCTGGAAACACCATATATTTT	TRBJ1-3	TRBV25-1	16	TRBD1	-
CASSPSGGRGSYNEQFF	TGTGCCAGCAGCCCATCGGGGGGCCGGGGCTCCTACAATGAGCAGTTCTTC	TRBJ2-1	TRBV25-1	17	-	-
CASSQEGSGGVDTQYF	TGCGCCAGCAGCCAAGAAGGAAGCGGGGGCGTAGATACGCAGTATTTT	TRBJ2-3	TRBV4-1	16	TRBD2	once